The rows below give T cell receptor beta chains drawn from one sample of a study of immune heterogeneity within non-small cell lung tumors. Each CDR3 protein gets one entry after TCRdb re-called the multiplex PCR reads with MiXCR. This table holds 20,000 to 25,000 distinct CDR3 sequences, under 30% found once. The material sequenced was lung tumor tissue. These receptors all stem from a man aged 35-49 years with non-small cell lung cancer. CDR3s include the opening cysteine and the closing phenylalanine or tryptophan. A D gene is named only where the DNA matches it firmly. Where a row states a size, it is once, few, many or the class of an expanded clone; other rows omit it.

size	D	J	V	DNA	CDR3
few	TRBD2	TRBJ2-1	TRBV11-3	TGTGCCAGCAGCTTTGACGGCGGGAGGGTAAATGAGCAGTTCTTC	CASSFDGGRVNEQFF
few	TRBD2	TRBJ2-5	TRBV5-1	TGCGCCAGCAGCTTGGGGGTAGCGGGAGATATCCAAGAGACCCAGTACTTC	CASSLGVAGDIQETQYF
many	.	TRBJ2-7	TRBV20-1	TGCAGTGCTAGAGAGGGGTGGCGGGGCGTTTTCGAGCAGTACTTC	CSAREGWRGVFEQYF
few	TRBD2	TRBJ2-3	TRBV7-9	TGTGCCAGCAGCTCCCGAACTAGCGGTCCGCAGTATTTT	CASSSRTSGPQYF
.	.	TRBJ1-1	TRBV7-9	TGTGCCAGCAGCTCGTTGGGGGAAGCTTTCTTT	CASSSLGEAFF
few	TRBD1	TRBJ1-2	TRBV10-3	TGTGCCATCAGTGATCCGGGACAGCGAAGCGAAGGCTACACCTTC	CAISDPGQRSEGYTF
few	.	TRBJ1-2	TRBV6-1	TGTGCCAGCAGTACGGGAAAGGGTGGCTACACCTTC	CASSTGKGGYTF
few	TRBD1	TRBJ1-1	TRBV6-1	TGTGCCAGCAGTGTCGGAGGACAGGACACTGAAGCTTTCTTT	CASSVGGQDTEAFF
few	.	TRBJ1-6	TRBV5-5	TGTGCCAGCAGCTTAGAAGGTCATCGGGATTCACCCCTCCACTTT	CASSLEGHRDSPLHF
few	TRBD2	TRBJ2-2	TRBV11-3	TGTGCCAGCAGCTCGCCCCTGGGAGGGTCGGACACCGGGGAGCTGTTTTTT	CASSSPLGGSDTGELFF
.	TRBD1	TRBJ2-7	TRBV11-3	TGTGCCAGCAGCAGACAGGGGGTCACCTACCAGCAGTACTTC	CASSRQGVTYQQYF
many	.	TRBJ1-1	TRBV20-1	TGCAGTGCTAGAGTGGGAGGACGGGGGAACACTGAAGCTTTCTTT	CSARVGGRGNTEAFF
.	TRBD1	TRBJ1-4	TRBV27	TGTGCCAGCAGCCGGAACAGGGGGCAAAGTAATGAAAAACTGTTTTTT	CASSRNRGQSNEKLFF
many	TRBD2	TRBJ2-1	TRBV24-1	TGTGCCACCAGTGATACCAGCGCGGGAGGAGCCTACAATGAGCAGTTCTTC	CATSDTSAGGAYNEQFF
.	.	TRBJ2-3	TRBV6-1	TGTGCCAGCAGCCACGACACCCTCACAGATACGCAGTATTTT	CASSHDTLTDTQYF
few	.	TRBJ1-2	TRBV11-2	TGTGCCAGCAGCTTAGAGCCAGACTATGGCTACACCTTC	CASSLEPDYGYTF
few	.	TRBJ2-1	TRBV5-1	TGCGCCAGCAGAAGGGGAAGTAGCGATGAGCAGTTCTTC	CASRRGSSDEQFF
.	.	TRBJ2-3	TRBV19	TGTGCCAGTAGTCCATACACAACTAGTATCACAGATACGCAGTATTTT	CASSPYTTSITDTQYF
many	.	TRBJ1-3	TRBV7-9	TGTGCCAGCAGCTTAGGGTGGGCCCAGAGCTCTGGAAACACCATATATTTT	CASSLGWAQSSGNTIYF
.	.	TRBJ1-2	TRBV10-3	TGTGCCATCAGTGGAAGACGGGACTATGGCTACACCTTC	CAISGRRDYGYTF
.	.	TRBJ2-1	TRBV19	TGTGCCAGCACCTCCGTGGCAGGGGACCCCCATGAGCAGTTCTTC	CASTSVAGDPHEQFF
few	.	TRBJ2-2	TRBV30	TGTGCCTGGGCCTTTCCGTCCGCCACCGGGGAGCTGTTTTTT	CAWAFPSATGELFF
many	.	TRBJ1-5	TRBV6-1	TGTGCCAGTCTCCCGGAGTTAAGAGATCAGCCCCAGCATTTT	CASLPELRDQPQHF
many	TRBD1	TRBJ2-7	TRBV28	TGTGCCAGCAGCCTCCGGGACAGGGCATACTTC	CASSLRDRAYF
few	TRBD2	TRBJ2-3	TRBV7-8	TGTGCCAGCAGCCCCACCTCAACGGGACTAGCGGGGAGGACTACGCAGTATTTT	CASSPTSTGLAGRTTQYF
few	TRBD1	TRBJ2-2	TRBV20-1	TGCAGTGCTTTAAAAGGACAGGGGGCTGGCGGGGAGCTGTTTTTT	CSALKGQGAGGELFF
.	TRBD1	TRBJ1-1	TRBV7-9	TGTGCCAGCAGCCCCAGACAGGGGGTCACTGAAGCTTTCTTT	CASSPRQGVTEAFF
medium-sized	.	TRBJ1-2	TRBV27	TGTGCCAGCAGTTTACAACAGGGTCTTCCCTATGGCTACACCTTC	CASSLQQGLPYGYTF
.	.	TRBJ1-5	TRBV5-1	TGCGCCAGCAGCTTGGATGTGCAGATTAATCAGCCCCAGCATTTT	CASSLDVQINQPQHF
many	TRBD1	TRBJ1-5	TRBV11-3	TGTGCCAGCAGCCAGGGGACAGGCCCTAATCAGCCCCAGCATTTT	CASSQGTGPNQPQHF
.	.	TRBJ1-6	TRBV9	TGTGCCAGCAGCGGGCGAAAGTGGGGGGGTAATTCACCCCTCCACTTT	CASSGRKWGGNSPLHF
few	.	TRBJ2-7	TRBV20-1	TGCAGTGCTAGCGTAGTCCGGGACCAGTACTTC	CSASVVRDQYF
.	TRBD2	TRBJ2-3	TRBV2	TGTGCCAGCAGTGGACTAGCGGGAGGGGGAGATACGCAGTATTTT	CASSGLAGGGDTQYF
.	.	TRBJ2-2	TRBV7-2	TGTGCCAGCAGCGGATGGGCGGCGAACACCGGGGAGCTGTTTTTT	CASSGWAANTGELFF
few	.	TRBJ1-1	TRBV12-5	TGTGCTAGTGGTACCCCGGGTTTTCCTGAAGCTTTCTTT	CASGTPGFPEAFF
many	.	TRBJ2-7	TRBV12-3/TRBV12-4	TGTGCCAGCAGTGATAGAGTTCCGGGACTCCCGAGGCACGAGCAGTACTTC	CASSDRVPGLPRHEQYF
medium-sized	TRBD2	TRBJ2-1	TRBV12-3/TRBV12-4	TGTGCCAGCAGTCGACGGACTAGCTCCTACAATGAGCAGTTCTTC	CASSRRTSSYNEQFF
few	TRBD1	TRBJ1-2	TRBV5-1	TGCGCCAGCAGCCCTGCGACAGGGTCCGGCTACACCTTC	CASSPATGSGYTF
few	.	TRBJ2-3	TRBV20-1	TGCAGTGCCACGCCTTCGCCTGGCACAGATACGCAGTATTTT	CSATPSPGTDTQYF
.	.	TRBJ1-1	TRBV9	TGTGCCAGCAGCGTAGCAGGGGTTGGTGAAGCTTTCTTT	CASSVAGVGEAFF
few	.	TRBJ2-3	TRBV3-2	TGTGCCAGCAGCCCAGCTAGCACAGATACGCAGTATTTT	CASSPASTDTQYF
.	TRBD2	TRBJ2-5	TRBV20-1	TGCAGTGCCACATCACTAGCGGGAGGAGCGACCCAGTACTTC	CSATSLAGGATQYF